This T cell receptor (beta chain) was sequenced during a study of T cell repertoires in cytomegalovirus infection. The germline CDR1 and CDR2 sequences are SGHNT and YYREEE (reference sequence). J was trimmed by 5 bases and V by 2 bases; bases with no gene match: 5. The CDR3 contains 15 residues. Details on this clonotype: Its antigen is undetermined.

TCRdb fed the reads into MiXCR, producing one record per CDR3 protein. This table holds 200,000 or so distinct CDR3 sequences, 35% to 45% found once. Material: CD8+ T cells from cultured PBMCs, obtained from culture after CMV antigen stimulation. The chain carries TRBV5-4 and TRBJ2-3; 10 nucleotides line up with TRBD1. The clonotype originates from a human donor in good health (CMV status not recorded). Some clones in this sample may be carry-over from other donors' samples. In DNA, the CDR3 is TGTGCCAGCAGCTTTGACAGGGGGCTAGGAGATACGCAGTATTTT. This sequence encodes CASSFDRGLGDTQYF.